This T cell receptor (beta chain) was found in a study of cytomegalovirus exposure and HLA in healthy donors. PCR involved 60 Vbeta and 13 Jbeta primers. Clones were sequenced by immunoSEQ multiplex PCR, and TCRdb holds only the in-frame ones, with some missing. The repertoire holds about 130,000 clones, with approximately 78% as singletons. Per the germline V gene, CDR1 is SGHTA and CDR2 is FQGNSA. V lost 5 bases, J lost 4 bases, and 6 bases lay in between. This CDR3 region has 12 residues. The chain recombines TRBV7-2 with TRBJ1-5, with no clear D. The receptor was isolated from a woman in her forties or fifties in good health and CMV-seropositive. The specimen was PBMCs. The CDR3 coding sequence is TGTGCCAGCAGCCCCGAGAATCAGCCCCAGCATTTT. Translating gives CASSPENQPQHF. Supplemented by reference TRBV7-2 and TRBJ1-5, the full variable domain reads GAGVSQSPSNKVTEKGKDVELRCDPISGHTALYWYRQSLGQGLEFLIYFQGNSAPDKSGLPSDRFSAERTGGSVSTLTIQRTQQEDSAVYLCASSPENQPQHFGDGTRLSIL.